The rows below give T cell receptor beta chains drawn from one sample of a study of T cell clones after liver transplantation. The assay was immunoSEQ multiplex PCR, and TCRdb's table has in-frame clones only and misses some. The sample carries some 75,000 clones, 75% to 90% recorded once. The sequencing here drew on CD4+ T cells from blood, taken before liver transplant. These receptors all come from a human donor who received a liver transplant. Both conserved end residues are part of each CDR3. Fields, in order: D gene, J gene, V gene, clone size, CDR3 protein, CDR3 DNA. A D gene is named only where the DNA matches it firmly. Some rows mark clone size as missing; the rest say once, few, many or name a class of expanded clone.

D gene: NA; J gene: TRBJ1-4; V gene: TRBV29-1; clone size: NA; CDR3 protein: CSVGFGGDEKLFF; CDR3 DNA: TGCAGCGTTGGATTCGGGGGGGACGAAAAACTGTTTTTT
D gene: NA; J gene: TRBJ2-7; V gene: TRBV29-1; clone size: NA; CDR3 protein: CSNGRDPCCYEQYF; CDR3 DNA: TGCAGCAACGGACGGGACCCCTGCTGCTACGAGCAGTACTTC
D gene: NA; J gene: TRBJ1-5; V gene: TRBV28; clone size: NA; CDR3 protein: CASSSEGGWQPQHF; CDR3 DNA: TGTGCCAGCAGTTCGGAGGGGGGTTGGCAGCCCCAGCATTTT
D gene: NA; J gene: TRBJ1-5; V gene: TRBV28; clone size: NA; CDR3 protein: CASSLFRGYNQPQHF; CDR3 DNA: TGTGCCAGCAGTTTATTCAGGGGTTACAATCAGCCCCAGCATTTT
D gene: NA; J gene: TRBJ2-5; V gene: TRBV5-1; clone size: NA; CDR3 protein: CASSLEVEETQYF; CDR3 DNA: TGCGCCAGCAGCTTGGAGGTGGAAGAGACCCAGTACTTC
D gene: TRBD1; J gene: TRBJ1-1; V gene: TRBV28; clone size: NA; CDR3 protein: CASSPGTGHTEAFF; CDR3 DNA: TGTGCCAGCAGTCCGGGGACAGGGCACACTGAAGCTTTCTTT
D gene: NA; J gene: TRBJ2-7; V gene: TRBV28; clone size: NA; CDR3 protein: CASSGSSYEQYF; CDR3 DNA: TGTGCCAGCAGCGGGAGCTCCTACGAGCAGTACTTC
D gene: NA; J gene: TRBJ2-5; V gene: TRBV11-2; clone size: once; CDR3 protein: CASSSRDFPRETQYF; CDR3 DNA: TGTGCCAGCAGCTCTCGGGACTTCCCGAGGGAGACCCAGTACTTC
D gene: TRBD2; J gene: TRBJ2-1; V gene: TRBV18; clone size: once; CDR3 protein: CASRLAGVYNEQFF; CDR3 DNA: TGTGCCAGCCGACTAGCGGGAGTCTACAATGAGCAGTTCTTC
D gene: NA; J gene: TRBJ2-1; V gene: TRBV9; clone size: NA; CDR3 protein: CASSPRLGDSSYNEQFF; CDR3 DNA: TGTGCCAGCAGCCCTCGCCTCGGCGACTCGAGCTACAATGAGCAGTTCTTC
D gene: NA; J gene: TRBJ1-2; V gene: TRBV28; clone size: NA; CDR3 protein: CASSSQGGRIYGYTF; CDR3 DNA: TGTGCCAGCAGTTCCCAAGGCGGCAGAATCTATGGCTACACCTTC
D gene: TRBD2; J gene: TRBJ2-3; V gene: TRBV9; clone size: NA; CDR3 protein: CASSVEVAGVDTQYF; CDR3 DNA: TGTGCCAGCAGCGTAGAAGTAGCGGGAGTAGATACGCAGTATTTT
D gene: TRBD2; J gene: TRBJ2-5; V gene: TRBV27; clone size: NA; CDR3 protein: CASSQHPSGGAGETQYF; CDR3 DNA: TGTGCCAGCAGTCAACATCCCTCGGGGGGAGCGGGTGAGACCCAGTACTTC
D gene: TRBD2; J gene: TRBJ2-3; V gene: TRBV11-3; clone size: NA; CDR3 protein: CASSQGGLAGADTQYF; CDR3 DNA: TGTGCCAGCAGCCAGGGGGGGCTAGCGGGAGCAGATACGCAGTATTTT
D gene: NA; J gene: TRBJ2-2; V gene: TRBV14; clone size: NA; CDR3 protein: CASSRILLHRTLKSTGELFF; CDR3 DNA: TGTGCCAGCAGCCGGATCCTTCTCCACAGGACACTAAAAAGCACCGGGGAGCTGTTTTTT
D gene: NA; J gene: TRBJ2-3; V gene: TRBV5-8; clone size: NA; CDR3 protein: CASSLEASGDTQYF; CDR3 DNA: TGTGCCAGCAGCTTGGAAGCCAGTGGAGATACGCAGTATTTT
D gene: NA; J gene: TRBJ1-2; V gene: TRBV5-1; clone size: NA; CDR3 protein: CASSFRVRGDGYTF; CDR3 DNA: TGCGCCAGCAGCTTTAGGGTGCGGGGGGATGGCTACACCTTC
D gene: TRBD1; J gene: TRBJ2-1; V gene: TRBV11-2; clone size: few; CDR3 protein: CASSSDREGYNEQFF; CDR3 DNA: TGTGCCAGCAGCTCCGACAGGGAAGGCTACAATGAGCAGTTCTTC
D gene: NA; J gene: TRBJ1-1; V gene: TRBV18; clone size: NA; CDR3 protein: CASSRGQNTEAFF; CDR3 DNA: TGTGCCAGCTCACGGGGACAGAACACTGAAGCTTTCTTT
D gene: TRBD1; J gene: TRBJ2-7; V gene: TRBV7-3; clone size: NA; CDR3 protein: CASSLTGVGIRYF; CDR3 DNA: TGTGCCAGCAGCCTGACAGGGGTGGGCATTCGGTACTTC
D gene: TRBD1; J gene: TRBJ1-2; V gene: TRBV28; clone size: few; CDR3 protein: CASSPGTAKFYGYTF; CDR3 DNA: TGTGCCAGCAGTCCCGGGACAGCGAAATTCTATGGCTACACCTTC
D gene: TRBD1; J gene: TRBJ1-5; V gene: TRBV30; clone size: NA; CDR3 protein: CAWGQVSNQPQHF; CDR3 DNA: TGTGCCTGGGGACAGGTGAGCAATCAGCCCCAGCATTTT
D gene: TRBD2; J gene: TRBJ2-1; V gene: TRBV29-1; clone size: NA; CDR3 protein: CSVGGGSYNEQFF; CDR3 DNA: TGCAGCGTTGGGGGCGGGAGTTACAATGAGCAGTTCTTC
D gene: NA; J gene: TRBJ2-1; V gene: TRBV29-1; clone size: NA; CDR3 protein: CSVDGRSSYNEQFF; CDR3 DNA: TGCAGCGTTGATGGGCGAAGCTCCTACAATGAGCAGTTCTTC
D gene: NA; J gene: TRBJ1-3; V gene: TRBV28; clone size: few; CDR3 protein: CASKLGGGRGAGNTIYF; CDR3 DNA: TGTGCCAGCAAGTTGGGAGGTGGCAGGGGTGCTGGAAACACCATATATTTT
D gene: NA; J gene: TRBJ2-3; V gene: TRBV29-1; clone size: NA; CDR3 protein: CSTIGQGVGTQYF; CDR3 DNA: TGCAGTACCATAGGGCAGGGTGTAGGTACGCAGTATTTT
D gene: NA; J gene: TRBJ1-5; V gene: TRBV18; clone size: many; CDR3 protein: CASSPQRTRGAGQPQHF; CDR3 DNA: TGTGCCAGCTCACCACAAAGGACTCGGGGGGCCGGTCAGCCCCAGCATTTT
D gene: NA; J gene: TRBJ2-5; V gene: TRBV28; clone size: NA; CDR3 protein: CASSLTLDETQYF; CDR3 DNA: TGTGCCAGCAGTTTGACCCTGGATGAGACCCAGTACTTC
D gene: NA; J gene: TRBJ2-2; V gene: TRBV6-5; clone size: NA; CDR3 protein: CASSYLGGANGELFF; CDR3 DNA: TGTGCCAGCAGTTACTTAGGGGGTGCGAACGGGGAGCTGTTTTTT
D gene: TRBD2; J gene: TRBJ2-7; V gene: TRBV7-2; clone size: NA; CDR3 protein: CASSPSSGRVTYEQYF; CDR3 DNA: TGTGCCAGCAGCCCCTCCAGCGGGAGGGTAACCTACGAGCAGTACTTC
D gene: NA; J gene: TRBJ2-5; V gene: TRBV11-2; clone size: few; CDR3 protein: CASSSRRANQETQYF; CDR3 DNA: TGTGCCAGCAGCTCGCGCCGGGCCAACCAAGAGACCCAGTACTTC
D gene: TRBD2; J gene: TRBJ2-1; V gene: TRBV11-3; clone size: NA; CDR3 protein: CASSLEGIAGVYNEQFF; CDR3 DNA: TGTGCCAGCAGCTTAGAAGGGATAGCGGGAGTCTACAATGAGCAGTTCTTC
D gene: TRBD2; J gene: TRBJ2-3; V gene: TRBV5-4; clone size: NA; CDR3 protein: CASSLRLAGGRTDTQYF; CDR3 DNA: TGTGCCAGCAGCCTCCGACTAGCGGGAGGGCGCACAGATACGCAGTATTTT
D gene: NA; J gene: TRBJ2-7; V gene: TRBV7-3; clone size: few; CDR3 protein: CASSIGQSYEQYF; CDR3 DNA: TGTGCCAGCAGCATCGGACAGTCCTACGAGCAGTACTTC
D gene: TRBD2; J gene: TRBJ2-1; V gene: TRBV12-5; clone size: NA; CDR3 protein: CASASGSSYNEQFF; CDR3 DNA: TGTGCTAGTGCTAGCGGCAGCTCCTACAATGAGCAGTTCTTC
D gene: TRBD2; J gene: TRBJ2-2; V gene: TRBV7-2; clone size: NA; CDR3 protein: CASSLAVSGTGELFF; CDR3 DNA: TGTGCCAGCAGCTTAGCGGTTAGCGGGACCGGGGAGCTGTTTTTT
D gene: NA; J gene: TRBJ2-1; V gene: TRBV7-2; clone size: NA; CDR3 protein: CASSSDTPGNEQFF; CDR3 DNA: TGTGCCAGCAGCTCAGACACCCCGGGGAATGAGCAGTTCTTC
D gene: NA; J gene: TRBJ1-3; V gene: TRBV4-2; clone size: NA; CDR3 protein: CASSQEHQGGGNTIYF; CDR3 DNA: TGTGCCAGCAGCCAAGAACACCAGGGTGGCGGAAACACCATATATTTT
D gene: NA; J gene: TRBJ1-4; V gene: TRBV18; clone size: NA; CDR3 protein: CASSPGSNEKLFF; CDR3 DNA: TGTGCCAGCTCACCAGGTTCTAATGAAAAACTGTTTTTT
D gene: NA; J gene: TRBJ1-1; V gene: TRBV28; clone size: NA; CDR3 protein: CASREGYTEAFF; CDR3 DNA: TGTGCCAGTAGAGAGGGATACACTGAAGCTTTCTTT
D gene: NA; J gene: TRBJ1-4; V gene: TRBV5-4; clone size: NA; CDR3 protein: CASSPGQRNEKLFF; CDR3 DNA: TGTGCCAGCAGCCCCGGACAGCGTAATGAAAAACTGTTTTTT